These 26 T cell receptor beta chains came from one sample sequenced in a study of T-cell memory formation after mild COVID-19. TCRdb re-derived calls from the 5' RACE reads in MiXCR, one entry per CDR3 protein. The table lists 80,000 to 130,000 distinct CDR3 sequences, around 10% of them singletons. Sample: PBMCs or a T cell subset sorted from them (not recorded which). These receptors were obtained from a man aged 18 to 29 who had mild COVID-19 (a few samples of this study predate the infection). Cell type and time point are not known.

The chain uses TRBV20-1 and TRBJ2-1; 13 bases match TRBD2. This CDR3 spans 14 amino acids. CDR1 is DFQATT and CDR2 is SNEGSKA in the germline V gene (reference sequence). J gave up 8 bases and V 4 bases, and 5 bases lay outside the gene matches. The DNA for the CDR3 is TGCAGTGCTAAACTAGCGGGGGGGCCCGATGAGCAGTTCTTC. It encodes CSAKLAGGPDEQFF.

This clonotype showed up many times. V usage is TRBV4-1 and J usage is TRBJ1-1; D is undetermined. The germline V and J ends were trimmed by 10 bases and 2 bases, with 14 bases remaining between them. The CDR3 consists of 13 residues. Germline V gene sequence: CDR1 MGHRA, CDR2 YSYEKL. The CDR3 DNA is TGCGCCACATCGGAACGAGCAAACACTGAAGCTTTCTTT. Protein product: CATSERANTEAFF.

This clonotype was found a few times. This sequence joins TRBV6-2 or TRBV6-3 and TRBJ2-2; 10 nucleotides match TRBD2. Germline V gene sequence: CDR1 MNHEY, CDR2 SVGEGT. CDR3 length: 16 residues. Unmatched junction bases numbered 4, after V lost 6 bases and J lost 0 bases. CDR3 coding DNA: TGTGCCAGCAGCTACGGACTAGCGGCGAACACCGGGGAGCTGTTTTTT. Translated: CASSYGLAANTGELFF.

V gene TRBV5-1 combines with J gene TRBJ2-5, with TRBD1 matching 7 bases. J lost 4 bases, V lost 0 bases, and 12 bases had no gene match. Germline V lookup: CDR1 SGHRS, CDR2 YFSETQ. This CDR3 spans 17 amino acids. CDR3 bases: TGCGCCAGCAGCTTGGAATTCCGGGACAGACGGTTAGAGACCCAGTACTTC. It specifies CASSLEFRDRRLETQYF.

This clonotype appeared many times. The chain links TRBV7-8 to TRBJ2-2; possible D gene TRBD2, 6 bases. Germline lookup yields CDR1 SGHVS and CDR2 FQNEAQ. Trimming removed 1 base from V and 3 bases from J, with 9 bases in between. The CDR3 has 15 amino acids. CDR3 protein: CASSLVREYTGELFF. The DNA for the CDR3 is TGTGCCAGCAGCTTAGTGCGGGAATACACCGGGGAGCTGTTTTTT. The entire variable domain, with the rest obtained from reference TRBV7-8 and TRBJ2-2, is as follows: GAGVSQSPRYKVAKRGQDVALRCDPISGHVSLFWYQQALGQGPEFLTYFQNEAQLDKSGLPSDRFFAERPEGSVSTLKIQRTQQEDSAVYLCASSLVREYTGELFFGEGSRLTVL.

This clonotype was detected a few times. The CDR3, as DNA: TGTGCCAGCAGCCACCGGGACCACTACGAGCAGTACTTC. This codes for CASSHRDHYEQYF. This sequence joins TRBV11-2 and TRBJ2-7; the D call may be TRBD1 or TRBD2 (5 bases each). The V gene's germline CDR1 is SGHAT and CDR2 FQNNGV. The CDR3 extends over 13 amino acids. Trimming shortened V by 5 bases and J by 3 bases, and 11 bases separated the two germline ends.

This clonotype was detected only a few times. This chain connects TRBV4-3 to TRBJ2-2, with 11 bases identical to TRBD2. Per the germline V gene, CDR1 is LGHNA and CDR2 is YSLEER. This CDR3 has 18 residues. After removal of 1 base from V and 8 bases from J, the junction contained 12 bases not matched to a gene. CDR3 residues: CASSQGLAGGTPSGELFF. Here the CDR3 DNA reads TGCGCCAGCAGCCAAGGTCTAGCGGGGGGCACCCCCTCAGGGGAGCTGTTTTTT.

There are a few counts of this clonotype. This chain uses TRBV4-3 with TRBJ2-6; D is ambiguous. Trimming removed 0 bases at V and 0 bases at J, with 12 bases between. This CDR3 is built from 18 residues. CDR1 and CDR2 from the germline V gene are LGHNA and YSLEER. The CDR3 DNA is TGCGCCAGCAGCCAAGATTCTCCCGTAATCTCTGGGGCCAACGTCCTGACTTTC. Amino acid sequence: CASSQDSPVISGANVLTF.

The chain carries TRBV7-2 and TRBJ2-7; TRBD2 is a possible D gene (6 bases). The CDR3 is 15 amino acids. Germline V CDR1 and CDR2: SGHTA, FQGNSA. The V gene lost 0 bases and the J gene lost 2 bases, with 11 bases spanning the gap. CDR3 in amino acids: CASSLAVGGTYEQYF. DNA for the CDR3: TGTGCCAGCAGCTTAGCCGTTGGGGGGACCTACGAGCAGTACTTC.

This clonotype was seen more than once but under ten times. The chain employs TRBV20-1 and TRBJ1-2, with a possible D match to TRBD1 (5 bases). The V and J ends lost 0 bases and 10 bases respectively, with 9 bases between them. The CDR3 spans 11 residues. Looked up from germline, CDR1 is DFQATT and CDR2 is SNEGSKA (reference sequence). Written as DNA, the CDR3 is TGCAGTGCTAGAGAGCGGGGCCCCTACACCTTC. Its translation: CSARERGPYTF.

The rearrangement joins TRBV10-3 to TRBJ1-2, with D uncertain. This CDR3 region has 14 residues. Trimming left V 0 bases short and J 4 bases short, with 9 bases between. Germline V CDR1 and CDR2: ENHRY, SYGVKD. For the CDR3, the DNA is TGTGCCATCAGTGAGTCGGGCGGAGTCTATGGCTACACCTTC. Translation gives CAISESGGVYGYTF.

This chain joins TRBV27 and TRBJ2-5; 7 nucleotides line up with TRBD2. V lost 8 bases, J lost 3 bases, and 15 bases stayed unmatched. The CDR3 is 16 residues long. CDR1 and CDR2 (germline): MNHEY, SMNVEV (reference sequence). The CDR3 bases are TGTGCCAGCTCCCCCGGGCTTTTAGCGGGCGAAGAGACCCAGTACTTC. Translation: CASSPGLLAGEETQYF.

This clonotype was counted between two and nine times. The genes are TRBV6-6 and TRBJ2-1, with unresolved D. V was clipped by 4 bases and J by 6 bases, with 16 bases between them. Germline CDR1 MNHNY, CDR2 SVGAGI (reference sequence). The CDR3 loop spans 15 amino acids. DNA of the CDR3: TGTGCCAGCAGTTCGACCCTGGAAGATATCAATGAGCAGTTCTTC. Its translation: CASSSTLEDINEQFF.

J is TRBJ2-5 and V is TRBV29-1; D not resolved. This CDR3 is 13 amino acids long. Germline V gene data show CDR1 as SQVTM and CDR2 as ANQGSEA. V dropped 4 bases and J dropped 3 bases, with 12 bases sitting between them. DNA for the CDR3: TGCAGCGTTGTTGAGGCGTTAAAAGAGACCCAGTACTTC. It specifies CSVVEALKETQYF. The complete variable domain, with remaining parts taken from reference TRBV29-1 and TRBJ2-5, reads SAVISQKPSRDICQRGTSLTIQCQVDSQVTMMFWYRQQPGQSLTLIATANQGSEATYESGFVIDKFPISRPNLTFSTLTVSNMSPEDSSIYLCSVVEALKETQYFGPGTRLLVL.

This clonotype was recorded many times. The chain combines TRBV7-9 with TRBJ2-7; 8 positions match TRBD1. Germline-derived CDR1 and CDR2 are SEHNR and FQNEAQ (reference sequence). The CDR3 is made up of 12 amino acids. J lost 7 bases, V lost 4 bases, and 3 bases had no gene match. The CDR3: CASSSRGLEQYV. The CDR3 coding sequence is TGTGCCAGCAGCTCCAGGGGGCTAGAGCAGTACGTC.

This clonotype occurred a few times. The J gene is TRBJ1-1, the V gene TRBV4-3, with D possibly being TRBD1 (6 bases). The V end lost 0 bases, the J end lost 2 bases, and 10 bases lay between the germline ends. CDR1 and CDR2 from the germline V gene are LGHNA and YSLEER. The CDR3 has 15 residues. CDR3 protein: CASSQDRDTNTEAFF. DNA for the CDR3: TGCGCCAGCAGCCAAGATAGGGACACAAACACTGAAGCTTTCTTT.

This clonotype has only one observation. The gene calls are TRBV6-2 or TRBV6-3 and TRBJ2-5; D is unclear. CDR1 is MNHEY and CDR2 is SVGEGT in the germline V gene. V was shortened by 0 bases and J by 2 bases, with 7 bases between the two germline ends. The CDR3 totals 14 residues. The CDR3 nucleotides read TGTGCCAGCAGTTACTCGATACAACAAGAGACCCAGTACTTC. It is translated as CASSYSIQQETQYF.

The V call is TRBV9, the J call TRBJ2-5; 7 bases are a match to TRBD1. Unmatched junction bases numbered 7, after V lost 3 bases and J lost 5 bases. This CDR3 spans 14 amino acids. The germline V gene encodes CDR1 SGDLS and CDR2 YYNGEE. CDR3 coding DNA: TGTGCCAGCAGCGACCCGACAGGGCAGGAGACCCAGTACTTC. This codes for CASSDPTGQETQYF.

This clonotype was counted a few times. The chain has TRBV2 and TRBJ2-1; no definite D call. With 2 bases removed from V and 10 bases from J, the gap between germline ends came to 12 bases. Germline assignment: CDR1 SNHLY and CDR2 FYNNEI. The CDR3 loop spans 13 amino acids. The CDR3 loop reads CASSEIWSGEQFF. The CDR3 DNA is TGTGCCAGCAGTGAAATCTGGAGTGGAGAGCAGTTCTTC. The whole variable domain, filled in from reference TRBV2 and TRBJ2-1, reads EPEVTQTPSHQVTQMGQEVILRCVPISNHLYFYWYRQILGQKVEFLVSFYNNEISEKSEIFDDQFSVERPDGSNFTLKIRSTKLEDSAMYFCASSEIWSGEQFFGPGTRLTVL.

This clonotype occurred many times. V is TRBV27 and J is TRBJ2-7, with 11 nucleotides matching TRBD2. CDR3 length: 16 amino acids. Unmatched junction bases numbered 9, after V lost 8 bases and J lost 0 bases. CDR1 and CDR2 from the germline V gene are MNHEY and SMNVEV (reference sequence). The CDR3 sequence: CASASGLAGGSYEQYV. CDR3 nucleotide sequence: TGTGCCAGCGCATCCGGGCTAGCGGGGGGCTCCTACGAGCAGTACGTC.

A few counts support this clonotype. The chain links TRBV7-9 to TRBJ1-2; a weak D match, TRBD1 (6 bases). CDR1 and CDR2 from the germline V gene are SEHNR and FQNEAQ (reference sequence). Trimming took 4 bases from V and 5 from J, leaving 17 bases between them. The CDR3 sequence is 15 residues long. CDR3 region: CASSSEGGILYGYTF. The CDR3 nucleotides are TGTGCCAGCAGCTCCGAGGGGGGGATCCTTTATGGCTACACCTTC.

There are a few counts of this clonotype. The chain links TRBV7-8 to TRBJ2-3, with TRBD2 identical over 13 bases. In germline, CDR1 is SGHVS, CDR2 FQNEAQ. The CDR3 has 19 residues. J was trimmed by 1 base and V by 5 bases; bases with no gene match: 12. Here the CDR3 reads CASSPARLAGGPRTDTQYF. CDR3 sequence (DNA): TGTGCCAGCAGCCCGGCGCGACTAGCGGGGGGCCCTCGCACAGATACGCAGTATTTT.

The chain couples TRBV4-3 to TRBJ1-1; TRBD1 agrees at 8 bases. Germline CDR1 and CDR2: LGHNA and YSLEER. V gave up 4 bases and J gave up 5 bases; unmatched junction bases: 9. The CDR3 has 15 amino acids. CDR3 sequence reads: CASSPRGQGGTEAFF. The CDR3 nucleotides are TGCGCCAGCAGCCCTCGCGGACAGGGAGGGACTGAAGCTTTCTTT.

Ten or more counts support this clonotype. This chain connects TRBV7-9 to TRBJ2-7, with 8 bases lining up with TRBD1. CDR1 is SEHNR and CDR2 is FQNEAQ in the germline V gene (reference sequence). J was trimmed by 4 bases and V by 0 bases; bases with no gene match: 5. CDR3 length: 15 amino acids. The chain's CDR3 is CASSLAQGQVYEQYF. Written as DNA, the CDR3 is TGTGCCAGCAGCTTAGCGCAGGGACAGGTATACGAGCAGTACTTC.

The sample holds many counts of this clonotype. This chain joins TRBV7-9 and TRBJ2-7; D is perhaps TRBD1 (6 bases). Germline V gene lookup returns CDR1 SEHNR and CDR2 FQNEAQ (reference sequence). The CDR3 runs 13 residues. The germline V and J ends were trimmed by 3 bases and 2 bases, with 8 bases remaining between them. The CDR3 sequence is CASSLTGPYEQYF. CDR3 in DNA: TGTGCCAGCAGCTTGACAGGACCCTACGAGCAGTACTTC. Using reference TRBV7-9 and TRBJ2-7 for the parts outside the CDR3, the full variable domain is DTGVSQNPRHKITKRGQNVTFRCDPISEHNRLYWYRQTLGQGPEFLTYFQNEAQLEKSRLLSDRFSAERPKGSFSTLEIQRTEQGDSAMYLCASSLTGPYEQYFGPGTRLTVT.

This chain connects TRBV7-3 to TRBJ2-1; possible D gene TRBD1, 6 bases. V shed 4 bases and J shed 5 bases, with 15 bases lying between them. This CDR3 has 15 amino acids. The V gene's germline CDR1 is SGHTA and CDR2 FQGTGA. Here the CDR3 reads CASSSRGNRDNEQFF. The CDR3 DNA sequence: TGTGCCAGCAGCTCAAGGGGGAACAGGGACAATGAGCAGTTCTTC. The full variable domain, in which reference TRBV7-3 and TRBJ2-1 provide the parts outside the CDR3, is GAGVSQTPSNKVTEKGKYVELRCDPISGHTALYWYRQSLGQGPEFLIYFQGTGAADDSGLPNDRFFAVRPEGSVSTLKIQRTERGDSAVYLCASSSRGNRDNEQFFGPGTRLTVL.